Listed below are T cell receptor beta chains from one sample, sequenced in a study of cytomegalovirus exposure and HLA in healthy donors. Repertoires were generated with immunoSEQ multiplex PCR, while TCRdb's copy carries only in-frame clones and drops some. The sample has 250,000 to 300,000 clones, roughly 91% seen once. Input material: PBMCs. These receptors came from a girl aged 2 to 9 in good health and CMV-seronegative. The CDR3 runs from the conserved cysteine through the conserved F or W.

J gene: TRBJ1-2
V gene: TRBV9
CDR3 protein: CASSPGGYTF

J gene: TRBJ2-1
V gene: TRBV5-4
CDR3 protein: CASSLAVDYNEQFF

J gene: TRBJ1-4
V gene: TRBV29-1
CDR3 protein: CSVRGFPPGEKLFF

J gene: TRBJ2-5
V gene: TRBV7-8
CDR3 protein: CASSRVQETQYF

J gene: TRBJ2-7
V gene: TRBV19
CDR3 protein: CASSIDWPSGSYEQYF

J gene: TRBJ1-1
V gene: TRBV5-1
CDR3 protein: CASSLALDRVNTEAFF

J gene: TRBJ1-1
V gene: TRBV19
CDR3 protein: CASSLQHTNTEAFF

J gene: TRBJ2-7
V gene: TRBV29-1
CDR3 protein: CSVEDTGQAMGEQYF

J gene: TRBJ2-7
V gene: TRBV6-5
CDR3 protein: CASSYSSGRYYEQYF

J gene: TRBJ2-1
V gene: TRBV28
CDR3 protein: CASSLVAGGYNEQFF